This T cell receptor (beta chain) was identified in a study of molecular identifiers for immune sequencing clone quantification. The CDR3 consists of 14 residues. The germline CDR1 and CDR2 sequences are MNHEY and SMNVEV (reference sequence). With 5 bases clipped from V and 9 bases from J, the junction kept 8 bases outside the gene matches. The authors gated naive CD8 T cells as CD8+CD4-CCR7+CD45RA+ for sorting. The bulk TCR libraries were made with methods described before and with listed TCR primers. From the PCR reads, TCRdb called clonotypes with MiXCR, one entry per CDR3 protein. Found here are hundreds of thousands of distinct CDR3 sequences, 25% of them singletons; the top ten hold 0.6% to 0.9%.

This TCR was recovered from a human donor in good health. Some libraries in this study had Jurkat cell RNA spiked in. This chain uses TRBV27 with TRBJ1-5; TRBD1 matches 9 bases. Sample: naive CD8+ T cells from blood, with Jurkat cell RNA spiked in. Subset: FACS-sorted CD8+CD4-CCR7+CD45RA+ naive T cells. The CDR3 reads CASSPGQGSAPQHF. The CDR3 DNA sequence: TGTGCCAGCAGTCCGGGACAGGGCTCAGCGCCCCAGCATTTT.